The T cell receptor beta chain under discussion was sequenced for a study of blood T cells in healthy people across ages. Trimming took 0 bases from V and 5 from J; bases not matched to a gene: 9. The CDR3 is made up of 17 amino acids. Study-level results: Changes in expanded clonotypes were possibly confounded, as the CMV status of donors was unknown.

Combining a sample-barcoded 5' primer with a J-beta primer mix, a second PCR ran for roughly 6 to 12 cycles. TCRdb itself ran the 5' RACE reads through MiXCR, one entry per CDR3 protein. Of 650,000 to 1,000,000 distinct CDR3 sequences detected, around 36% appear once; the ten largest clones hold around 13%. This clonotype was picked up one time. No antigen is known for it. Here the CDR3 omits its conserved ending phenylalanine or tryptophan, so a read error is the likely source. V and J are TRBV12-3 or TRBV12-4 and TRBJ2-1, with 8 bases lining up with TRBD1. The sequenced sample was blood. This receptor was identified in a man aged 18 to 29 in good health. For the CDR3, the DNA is TGTGCCAGCAGTTTAGCCCCTGGGCAGGGGGCGAACAATGAGCAGTTCTTA. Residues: CASSLAPGQGANNEQFL.